Listed here is a single T cell receptor (beta chain). The antigen is undetermined. Assay used: immunoSEQ multiplex PCR; TCRdb lists only in-frame clones, some missing. The repertoire holds about 130,000 clones, with over 85% as singletons. The data originate from a study of graft-versus-host responses after intestinal transplantation. The CDR3 is 15 residues long. CDR1 is MNHNS, CDR2 SASEGT, per germline. J gave up 3 bases and V 7 bases, and 9 bases lay outside the gene matches. The TCR originated in a human donor who received an intestinal transplant. This specimen was unstimulated CD4+ T cells sorted from spleen or lymph node cells, taken before intestinal transplant. This chain joins TRBV6-1 and TRBJ1-1, with 9 bases fitting TRBD1. The CDR3, as DNA: TGTGCCAGCACGGTTCCGGGACAGGGATACACTGAAGCTTTCTTT. Its protein product is CASTVPGQGYTEAFF.